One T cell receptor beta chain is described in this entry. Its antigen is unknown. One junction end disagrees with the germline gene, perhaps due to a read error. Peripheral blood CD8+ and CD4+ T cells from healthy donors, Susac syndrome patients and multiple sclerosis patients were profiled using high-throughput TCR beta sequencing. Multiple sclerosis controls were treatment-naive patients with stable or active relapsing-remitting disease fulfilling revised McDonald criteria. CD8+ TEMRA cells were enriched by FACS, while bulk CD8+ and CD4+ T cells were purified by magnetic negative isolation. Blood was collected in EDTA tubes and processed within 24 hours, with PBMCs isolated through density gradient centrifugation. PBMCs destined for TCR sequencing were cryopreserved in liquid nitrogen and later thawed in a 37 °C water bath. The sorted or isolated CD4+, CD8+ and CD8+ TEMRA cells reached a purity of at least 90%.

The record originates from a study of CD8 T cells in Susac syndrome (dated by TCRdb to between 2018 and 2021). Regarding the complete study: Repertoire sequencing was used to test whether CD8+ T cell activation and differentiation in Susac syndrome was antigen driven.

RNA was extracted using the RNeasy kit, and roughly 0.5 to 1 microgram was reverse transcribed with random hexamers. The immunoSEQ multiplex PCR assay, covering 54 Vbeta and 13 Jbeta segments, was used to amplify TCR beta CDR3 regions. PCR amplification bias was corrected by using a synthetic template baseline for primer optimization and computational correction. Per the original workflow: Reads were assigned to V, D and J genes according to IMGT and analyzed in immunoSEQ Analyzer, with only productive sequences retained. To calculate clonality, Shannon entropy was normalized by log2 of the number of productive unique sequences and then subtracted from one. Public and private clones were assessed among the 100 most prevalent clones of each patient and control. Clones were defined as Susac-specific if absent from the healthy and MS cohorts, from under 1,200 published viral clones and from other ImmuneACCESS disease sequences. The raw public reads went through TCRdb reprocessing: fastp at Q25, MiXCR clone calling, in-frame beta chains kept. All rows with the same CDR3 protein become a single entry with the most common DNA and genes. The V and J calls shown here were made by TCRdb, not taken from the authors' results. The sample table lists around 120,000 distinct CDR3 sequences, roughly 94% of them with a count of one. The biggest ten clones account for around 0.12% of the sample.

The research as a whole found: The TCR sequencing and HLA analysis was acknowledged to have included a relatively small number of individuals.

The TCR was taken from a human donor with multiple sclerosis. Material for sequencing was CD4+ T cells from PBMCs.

CDR3 loop: CSVEGSFPGTEVFF. DNA sequence: TGCAGCGTTGAAGGATCCTTCCCCGGCACTGAAGTTTTCTTT. The chain couples TRBV29-1 to TRBJ1-1; a confident D gene designation cannot be given. Taken from the germline V gene, the CDR1 and CDR2 loops are SQVTM and ANQGSEA. The CDR3, from cysteine to phenylalanine, totals 14 residues. Here the CDR3 DNA is all that survives: 42 bases in frame from base 1.